The 9 T cell receptor beta chains in this list originate from one sample, sequenced in a study of T cell changes during pregnancy in multiple sclerosis. This table comes from immunoSEQ multiplex PCR, and its TCRdb copy is limited to in-frame clones, with some not included. The sample has tens of thousands of clones, roughly 92% seen once. The sample consisted of peripheral blood, taken in the first trimester of pregnancy. These receptors were taken from a female donor with multiple sclerosis, enrolled in a pregnancy study.

The chain is built from TRBV7-9 and TRBJ1-1; TRBD1 matches 10 bases. The CDR3 sequence is 14 residues long. After removal of 5 bases from V and 4 bases from J, the junction contained 4 bases not matched to a gene. Germline V gene lookup returns CDR1 SEHNR and CDR2 FQNEAQ (reference sequence). The CDR3 DNA sequence: TGTGCCAGCAGCCCCGGGACAGGGGTCACTGAAGCTTTCTTT. Amino acid sequence: CASSPGTGVTEAFF.

This chain joins TRBV4-1 and TRBJ2-3, with a weak D call TRBD2 (5 bases). Germline V gives CDR1 MGHRA, CDR2 YSYEKL. Trimming cost V 0 bases and J 2 bases, with 9 bases left between them. The CDR3 totals 15 residues. DNA for the CDR3: TGCGCCAGCAGCCAAGAAGGAGGAAACACAGATACGCAGTATTTT. Translating gives CASSQEGGNTDTQYF.

This sequence joins TRBV2 and TRBJ1-4, with 9 bases fitting TRBD1. V trimming: 7 bases; J trimming: 7 bases; junction bases outside the gene matches: 7. Germline CDR1 is SNHLY and CDR2 is FYNNEI. The CDR3 has 14 amino acids. The CDR3 DNA reads TGTGCCAGCAAGGCGGACAGGGGACGTGAAAAACTGTTTTTT. This codes for CASKADRGREKLFF.

The CDR3 bases are TGTGCCAGCAGCGGGCAGGCAGGGAACAATCAGCCCCAGCATTTT. Its translation is CASSGQAGNNQPQHF. The chain combines TRBV7-9 with TRBJ1-5; D may be TRBD1 (5 bases). The CDR3 runs to 15 residues. Germline CDR1 and CDR2: SEHNR and FQNEAQ (reference sequence). V dropped 5 bases and J dropped 3 bases, with 14 bases sitting between them.

The chain couples TRBV19 to TRBJ2-1, with no clear D. Trimming stripped 0 bases from V and 4 bases from J, with 10 bases between. Germline V gives CDR1 LNHDA, CDR2 SQIVND (reference sequence). CDR3 length: 15 amino acids. The CDR3 sequence: CASSIERNSYNEQFF. The CDR3 DNA reads as TGTGCCAGTAGTATAGAGAGAAACAGTTACAATGAGCAGTTCTTC.

This clone was recorded once. This chain connects TRBV7-3 to TRBJ1-2, with D possibly being TRBD1 (6 bases). Germline CDR1 SGHTA, CDR2 FQGTGA. Trimming removed 5 bases at V and 2 bases at J, with 18 bases between. This CDR3 spans 16 amino acids. CDR3 sequence (DNA): TGTGCCAGCAGCCTCCTGGGGGGGGCAGGGAACTATGGCTACACCTTC. It specifies CASSLLGGAGNYGYTF.

This chain uses TRBV19 with TRBJ2-7, with a possible D match to TRBD1 (6 bases). This CDR3 spans 15 amino acids. Germline lookup yields CDR1 LNHDA and CDR2 SQIVND (reference sequence). The V gene lost 3 bases and the J gene lost 0 bases, with 12 bases spanning the gap. The CDR3: CASSIATGSSYEQYF. The DNA for the CDR3 is TGTGCCAGTAGTATTGCTACAGGGTCCTCCTACGAGCAGTACTTC. Based on the CDR3 plus reference TRBV19 and TRBJ2-7, the full variable domain is DGGITQSPKYLFRKEGQNVTLSCEQNLNHDAMYWYRQDPGQGLRLIYYSQIVNDFQKGDIAEGYSVSREKKESFPLTVTSAQKNPTAFYLCASSIATGSSYEQYFGPGTRLTVT.

The chain is built from TRBV6-1 and TRBJ2-3; the match to TRBD2 covers 11 bases. Germline CDR1 and CDR2: MNHNS and SASEGT. The CDR3 has 14 amino acids. V dropped 5 bases and J dropped 5; count of bases not matched to a gene: 3. The CDR3 loop is CASSLAGGLDTQYF. The DNA of the CDR3 is TGTGCCAGCAGTTTAGCGGGGGGGCTAGATACGCAGTATTTT.

This clone was recorded a few times. The V and J genes are TRBV19 and TRBJ1-1; D may be TRBD1 (6 bases). This CDR3 has 14 residues. Germline V gene sequence: CDR1 LNHDA, CDR2 SQIVND (reference sequence). The V end lost 0 bases, the J end lost 8 bases, and 13 bases lay between the germline ends. The CDR3 DNA sequence: TGTGCCAGTAGTATAGACAGGGGCTATGGGGAAGCTTTCTTT. It yields the protein CASSIDRGYGEAFF.